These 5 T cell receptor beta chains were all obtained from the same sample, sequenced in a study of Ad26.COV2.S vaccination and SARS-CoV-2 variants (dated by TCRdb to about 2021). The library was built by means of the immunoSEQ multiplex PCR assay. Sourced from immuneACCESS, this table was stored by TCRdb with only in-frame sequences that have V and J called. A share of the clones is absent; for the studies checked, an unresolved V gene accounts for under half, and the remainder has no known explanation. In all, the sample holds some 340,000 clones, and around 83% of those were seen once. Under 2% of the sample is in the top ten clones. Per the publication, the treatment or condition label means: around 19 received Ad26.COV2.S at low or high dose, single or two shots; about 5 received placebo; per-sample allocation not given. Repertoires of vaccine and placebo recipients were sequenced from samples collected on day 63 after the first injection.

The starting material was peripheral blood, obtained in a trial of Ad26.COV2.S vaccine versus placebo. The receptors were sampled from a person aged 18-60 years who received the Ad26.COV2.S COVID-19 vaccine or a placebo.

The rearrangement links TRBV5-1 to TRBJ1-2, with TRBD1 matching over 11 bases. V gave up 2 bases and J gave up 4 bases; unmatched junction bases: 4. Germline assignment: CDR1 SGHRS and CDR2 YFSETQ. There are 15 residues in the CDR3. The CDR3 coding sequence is TGCGCCAGCAGCTTCGAAGGGACAGGGGGCTATGGCTACACCTTC. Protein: CASSFEGTGGYGYTF.

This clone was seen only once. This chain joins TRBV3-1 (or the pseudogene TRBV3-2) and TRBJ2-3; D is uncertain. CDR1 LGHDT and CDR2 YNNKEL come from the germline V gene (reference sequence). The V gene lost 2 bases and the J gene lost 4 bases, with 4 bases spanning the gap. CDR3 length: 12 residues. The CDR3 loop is CASSQMADTQYF. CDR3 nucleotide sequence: TGTGCCAGCAGCCAAATGGCAGATACGCAGTATTTT.

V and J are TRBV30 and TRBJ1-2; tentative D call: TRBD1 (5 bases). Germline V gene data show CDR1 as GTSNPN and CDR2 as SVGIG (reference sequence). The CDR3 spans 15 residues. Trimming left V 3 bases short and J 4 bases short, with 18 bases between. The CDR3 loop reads CAWRNPGTSVYGYTF. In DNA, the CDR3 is TGTGCCTGGAGGAATCCTGGGACTTCTGTCTATGGCTACACCTTC.

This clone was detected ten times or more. The CDR3 DNA reads as TGTGCCAGCAGTTACTCCCTAGCCACTGAAGCTTTCTTT. This encodes CASSYSLATEAFF. This sequence joins TRBV6-5 and TRBJ1-1; D remains unclear. CDR1 and CDR2 from the germline V gene are MNHEY and SVGAGI. CDR3 length equals 13 residues. The V end was cut by 0 bases, the J end by 4 bases, with 6 bases between.

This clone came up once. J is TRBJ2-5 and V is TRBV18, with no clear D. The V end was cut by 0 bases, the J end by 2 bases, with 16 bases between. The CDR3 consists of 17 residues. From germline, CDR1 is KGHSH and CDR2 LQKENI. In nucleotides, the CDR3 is TGTGCCAGCTCACCACCCGGTCAGAAGGGAAAACAAGAGACCCAGTACTTC. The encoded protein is CASSPPGQKGKQETQYF.